The 27 T cell receptor beta chains listed next were all sequenced from one sample in a study of shared clonotypes between healthy human individuals. This table comes from immunoSEQ multiplex PCR, and its TCRdb copy is limited to in-frame clones, with some not included. Among around 990,000 clones listed, around 77% were seen once. Sequencing input: memory CD4+ T cells from PBMCs. The subset here: CD45RA-negative fraction. These receptors were obtained from a man aged 18 to 35 in good health. Some clones in this sample may be carry-over from other donors' samples.

The genes are TRBV5-1 and TRBJ2-1; D gene ambiguous. The V gene's germline CDR1 is SGHRS and CDR2 YFSETQ. CDR3 length: 16 residues. Trimming stripped 3 bases from V and 4 bases from J, with 17 bases between. CDR3 nucleotide sequence: TGCGCCAGCAGCTCGCCACCCCAGACCCTTTACAATGAGCAGTTCTTC. This encodes CASSSPPQTLYNEQFF.

The chain is built from TRBV11-2 and TRBJ2-2; a possible D gene is TRBD2 (6 bases). Between the trimmed V and J ends, which lost 3 bases and 7 bases, there was a span of 21 bases. The CDR3 runs 17 residues. Per the germline V gene, CDR1 is SGHAT and CDR2 is FQNNGV. The CDR3 sequence: CASSFQRWGLEIGELFF. The CDR3 DNA follows: TGTGCCAGCAGCTTTCAAAGGTGGGGACTTGAGATCGGGGAGCTGTTTTTT. Complete variable domain (other parts from reference TRBV11-2 and TRBJ2-2): EAGVAQSPRYKIIEKRQSVAFWCNPISGHATLYWYQQILGQGPKLLIQFQNNGVVDDSQLPKDRFSAERLKGVDSTLKIQPAKLEDSAVYLCASSFQRWGLEIGELFFGEGSRLTVL.

The chain uses TRBV5-1 and TRBJ1-1, with a tentative D call TRBD1 (6 bases). CDR3 length: 16 amino acids. V was shortened by 4 bases and J by 4 bases, with 20 bases between the two germline ends. CDR1 and CDR2 from the germline V gene are SGHRS and YFSETQ. The CDR3 here is CASSPNPTGPGTEAFF. The CDR3 nucleotides are TGCGCCAGCAGCCCAAACCCAACAGGGCCGGGCACTGAAGCTTTCTTT.

This clone was seen only once. The chain employs TRBV28 and TRBJ1-2; D might be TRBD1 (5 bases). This CDR3 comprises 13 residues. V lost 6 bases to trimming and J lost 4 bases, with 12 bases between them. Germline CDR1 is MDHEN and CDR2 is SYDVKM. The CDR3 DNA sequence: TGTGCCAGCAGCACGACAGTCATCTATGGCTACACCTTC. Translation: CASSTTVIYGYTF.

The DNA of the CDR3 is TGTGCCAGCAGTCCAAGGGGAGGAAGCCACAATGAGCAGTTCTTC. This sequence encodes CASSPRGGSHNEQFF. The chain uses TRBV7-9 and TRBJ2-1; maybe TRBD2 (6 bases). The germline gives CDR1 SEHNR, CDR2 FQNEAQ (reference sequence). V was shortened by 6 bases and J by 5 bases, with 17 bases between the two germline ends. The CDR3 contains 15 residues.

The chain uses TRBV18 and TRBJ2-5; D unclear. There are 16 residues in the CDR3. The ends were cut back, 2 bases at V and 5 bases at J, with 18 bases in the middle. Germline CDR1 is KGHSH and CDR2 is LQKENI. The CDR3 nucleotides are TGTGCCAGCTCACCATCAGGCTCCCCGTTCGGGGAGACCCAGTACTTC. Its protein is CASSPSGSPFGETQYF.

CDR3 bases: TGCGCCAGCAGCCAACCCTACCAAGACAGGGGTGAAAAACTGTTTTTT. This codes for CASSQPYQDRGEKLFF. The V and J genes are TRBV4-1 and TRBJ1-4; TRBD1 matches at 8 bases. Germline V CDR1 and CDR2: MGHRA, YSYEKL. Losses at the gene ends were 2 bases for V and 7 bases for J; bases not matched to a gene: 9. This CDR3 is 16 amino acids long.

This chain links TRBV6-4 with TRBJ2-1; D uncertain. The germline V gene has CDR1 MRHNA and CDR2 SNTAGT. V lost 3 bases, J lost 5 bases, and 11 bases lay in between. The CDR3 is 14 amino acids. CDR3 DNA sequence: TGTGCCAGCAGTGATCCACAGATTGACAATGAGCAGTTCTTC. Protein sequence: CASSDPQIDNEQFF.

CDR3 amino acids: CASSQYTAGANVLTF. The CDR3 coding sequence is TGCGCCAGCAGCCAGTACACCGCCGGGGCCAACGTCCTGACTTTC. V usage is TRBV4-1 and J usage is TRBJ2-6; D gene ambiguous. V lost 3 bases, J lost 4 bases, and 10 bases lay in between. There are 15 residues in the CDR3. Germline V gene data show CDR1 as MGHRA and CDR2 as YSYEKL.

The rearrangement uses TRBV28 and TRBJ1-5, with D uncertain. Trimming cost V 2 bases and J 0 bases, with 8 bases left between them. CDR3 length equals 15 residues. CDR1 and CDR2 from the germline V gene are MDHEN and SYDVKM. The CDR3 loop reads CASSLKRYSNQPQHF. As DNA, the CDR3 is TGTGCCAGCAGTTTAAAGCGGTATAGCAATCAGCCCCAGCATTTT.

The V call is TRBV7-9, the J call TRBJ2-1; TRBD2 is a possible D gene (6 bases). The V gene lost 2 bases and the J gene lost 7 bases, with 18 bases spanning the gap. CDR3 size: 16 residues. Looked up from germline, CDR1 is SEHNR and CDR2 is FQNEAQ (reference sequence). The CDR3 sequence is CASSLSVTGLLNEQFF. CDR3 coding DNA: TGTGCCAGCAGCTTATCGGTGACTGGACTACTGAATGAGCAGTTCTTC.

This chain joins TRBV4-1 and TRBJ2-2; D may be TRBD1 or TRBD2 (6 bases each). The CDR3 loop spans 16 amino acids. Germline lookup yields CDR1 MGHRA and CDR2 YSYEKL. V was trimmed by 2 bases and J by 4 bases, leaving 14 bases between them. This CDR3 is CASSQLGHGSTGELFF. In DNA, the CDR3 is TGCGCCAGCAGCCAACTGGGACACGGGAGCACCGGGGAGCTGTTTTTT.

The rearrangement joins TRBV6-1 to TRBJ1-2; D remains unclear. Trimming took 7 bases from V and 1 from J, leaving 13 bases between them. Per the germline V gene, CDR1 is MNHNS and CDR2 is SASEGT. The CDR3 covers 14 residues. The CDR3 sequence: CASTQTWGNYGYTF. The CDR3 DNA is TGTGCCAGCACCCAGACATGGGGTAACTATGGCTACACCTTC.

On this clone: Additional DNA sequences in this sample encode the identical CDR3. V is TRBV7-7 and J is TRBJ2-5; D is possibly TRBD1 (6 bases). The CDR3 runs to 14 residues. Germline lookup yields CDR1 SSHAT and CDR2 FNYEAQ (reference sequence). V was shortened by 1 base and J by 4 bases, with 10 bases between the two germline ends. CDR3 sequence reads: CASSLGGRGETQYF. The CDR3 region has the DNA TGTGCCAGCAGCTTAGGGGGCAGGGGAGAGACCCAGTACTTC.

The J gene is TRBJ1-1, the V gene TRBV28, with D possibly matching TRBD1 (5 bases). Trimming removed 5 bases from V and 3 bases from J, with 13 bases in between. Germline V gives CDR1 MDHEN, CDR2 SYDVKM. The CDR3 totals 14 residues. The CDR3 nucleotides are TGTGCCAGCAGTCAGCGGGACCCGGACACTGAAGCTTTCTTT. Protein product: CASSQRDPDTEAFF.

On this clone itself: In the same sample, other DNA sequences code for this CDR3. The chain uses TRBV6-5 and TRBJ1-5; a weak D match, TRBD1 (6 bases). V was shortened by 0 bases and J by 6 bases, with 12 bases between the two germline ends. Per the germline V gene, CDR1 is MNHEY and CDR2 is SVGAGI. The CDR3 contains 15 residues. CDR3 DNA: TGTGCCAGCAGTTACTCGGGGGCTGGGGGTCAGCCCCAGCATTTT. Its protein is CASSYSGAGGQPQHF.

The V call is TRBV6-1, the J call TRBJ2-7, with D possibly being TRBD2 (5 bases). Trimming pared 6 bases from V and 2 bases from J, leaving 11 bases between. The germline V gene has CDR1 MNHNS and CDR2 SASEGT. This CDR3 has 13 amino acids. The CDR3 DNA reads as TGTGCCAGCAGCCGAGGGTCACCCTACGAGCAGTACTTC. It specifies CASSRGSPYEQYF.

The genes are TRBV6-4 and TRBJ2-3; the D gene is possibly TRBD2 (5 bases). Germline V lookup: CDR1 MRHNA, CDR2 SNTAGT. The CDR3 totals 15 residues. Trimming pared 4 bases from V and 1 base from J, leaving 12 bases between. The CDR3 nucleotides are TGTGCCAGCAGTGTTTCATCCGGGGGCACAGATACGCAGTATTTT. It encodes CASSVSSGGTDTQYF.

The chain employs TRBV6-1 and TRBJ2-1, with D uncertain. Per germline, CDR1 MNHNS and CDR2 SASEGT. V gave up 2 bases and J gave up 6 bases, with 11 bases separating them. The CDR3 is made up of 14 amino acids. The CDR3 region has the DNA TGTGCCAGCAGTGAAAGACCCTCAGGCAATGAGCAGTTCTTC. Protein sequence: CASSERPSGNEQFF.

The chain couples TRBV7-9 to TRBJ1-1; unclear D gene. The CDR3 length is 15 residues. Germline CDR1 and CDR2: SEHNR and FQNEAQ (reference sequence). V dropped 2 bases and J dropped 1 base, with 11 bases sitting between them. The CDR3 loop reads CASSLTRAGNTEAFF. The CDR3 nucleotides read TGTGCCAGCAGCTTAACGAGGGCAGGGAACACTGAAGCTTTCTTT. Variable domain in full (rest from reference TRBV7-9 and TRBJ1-1): DTGVSQNPRHKITKRGQNVTFRCDPISEHNRLYWYRQTLGQGPEFLTYFQNEAQLEKSRLLSDRFSAERPKGSFSTLEIQRTEQGDSAMYLCASSLTRAGNTEAFFGQGTRLTVV.

As for this clone: The same CDR3 arises from other DNA sequences in this sample as well. The V call is TRBV29-1, the J call TRBJ2-3, with no clear D. CDR3 length: 14 amino acids. From germline, CDR1 is SQVTM and CDR2 ANQGSEA. The V end lost 1 base, the J end lost 4 bases, and 12 bases lay between the germline ends. Here the CDR3 reads CSVEGGKDADTQYF. The CDR3 coding sequence is TGCAGCGTTGAAGGGGGTAAGGATGCAGATACGCAGTATTTT.

V gene TRBV4-1 combines with J gene TRBJ2-7; D not resolved. Germline CDR1 MGHRA, CDR2 YSYEKL. The V end lost 8 bases, the J end lost 4 bases, and 15 bases lay between the germline ends. This CDR3 has 13 residues. The CDR3 region has the DNA TGCGCCAGCGGTTCCGGGCCCGGATACGAGCAGTACTTC. Translated, it gives CASGSGPGYEQYF.

The chain recombines TRBV5-1 with TRBJ1-4; D gene unclear. CDR3 length: 14 residues. CDR1 is SGHRS and CDR2 is YFSETQ in the germline V gene. The V end was cut by 1 base, the J end by 4 bases, with 8 bases between. For the CDR3, the DNA is TGCGCCAGCAGCTTGACCACGAGTAATGAAAAACTGTTTTTT. Its translation: CASSLTTSNEKLFF.

The chain links TRBV6-4 to TRBJ2-3; D may match TRBD1 or TRBD2 (5 bases each). Deletions cut 3 bases from V and 5 bases from J, with 15 bases between. The CDR3 extends over 15 amino acids. Germline V CDR1 and CDR2: MRHNA, SNTAGT. CDR3 amino acids: CASSDRGGGGDTQYF. CDR3 in DNA: TGTGCCAGCAGTGATAGGGGCGGCGGAGGAGATACGCAGTATTTT.

The rearrangement links TRBV7-9 to TRBJ1-2, with a possible D match to TRBD1 (6 bases). The CDR3 runs to 16 residues. Germline CDR1 is SEHNR and CDR2 is FQNEAQ (reference sequence). Between the trimmed V and J ends, which lost 2 bases and 6 bases, there was a span of 19 bases. For the CDR3, the DNA is TGTGCCAGCAGCTTATTCCCACAGGGCCTTTTCGATGGCTACACCTTC. Amino acid sequence: CASSLFPQGLFDGYTF.

The rearrangement links TRBV5-4 to TRBJ2-1; 7 positions agree with TRBD1. Germline CDR1 reads SGHNT; CDR2 reads YYREEE (reference sequence). Losses at the gene ends were 5 bases for V and 8 bases for J; bases not matched to a gene: 7. This CDR3 region has 13 residues. The CDR3 DNA reads TGTGCCAGCAGACTTGACAGGGACGATGAGCAGTTCTTC. Its protein is CASRLDRDDEQFF.

The chain couples TRBV5-1 to TRBJ2-7, with TRBD1 as a possible D gene (5 bases). Trimming shortened V by 2 bases and J by 2 bases, and 11 bases separated the two germline ends. CDR3 length: 14 amino acids. Per the germline V gene, CDR1 is SGHRS and CDR2 is YFSETQ. The CDR3 bases are TGCGCCAGCAGCTTCTCGGTGGGGCCCTACGAGCAGTACTTC. It translates to CASSFSVGPYEQYF.